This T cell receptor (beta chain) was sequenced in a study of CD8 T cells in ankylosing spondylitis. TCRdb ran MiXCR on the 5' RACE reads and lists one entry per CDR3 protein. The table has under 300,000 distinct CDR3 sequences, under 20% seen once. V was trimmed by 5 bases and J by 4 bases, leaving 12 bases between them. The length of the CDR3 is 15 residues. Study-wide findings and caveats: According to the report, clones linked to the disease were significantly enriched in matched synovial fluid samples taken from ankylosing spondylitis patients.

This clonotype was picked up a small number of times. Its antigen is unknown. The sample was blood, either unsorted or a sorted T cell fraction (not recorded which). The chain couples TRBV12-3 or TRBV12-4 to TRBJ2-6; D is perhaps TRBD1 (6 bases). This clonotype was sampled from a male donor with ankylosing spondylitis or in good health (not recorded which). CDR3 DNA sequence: TGTGCCAGCAGTCACACAGGGAGCGGGGCCAACGTCCTGACTTTC. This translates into CASSHTGSGANVLTF.